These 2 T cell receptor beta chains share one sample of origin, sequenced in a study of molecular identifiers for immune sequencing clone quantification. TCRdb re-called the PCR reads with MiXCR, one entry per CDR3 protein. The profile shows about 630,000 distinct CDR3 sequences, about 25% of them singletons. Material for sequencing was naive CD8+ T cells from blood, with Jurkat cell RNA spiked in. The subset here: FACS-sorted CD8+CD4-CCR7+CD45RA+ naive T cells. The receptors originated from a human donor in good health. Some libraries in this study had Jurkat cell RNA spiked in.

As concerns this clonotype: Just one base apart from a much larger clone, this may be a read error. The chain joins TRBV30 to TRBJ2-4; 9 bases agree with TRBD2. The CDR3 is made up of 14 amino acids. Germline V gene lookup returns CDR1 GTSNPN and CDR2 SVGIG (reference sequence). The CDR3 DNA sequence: TGTGCCTGGACTAGCGGGATAGCCAAAAACATTCGGTACTTC. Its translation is CAWTSGIAKNIRYF.

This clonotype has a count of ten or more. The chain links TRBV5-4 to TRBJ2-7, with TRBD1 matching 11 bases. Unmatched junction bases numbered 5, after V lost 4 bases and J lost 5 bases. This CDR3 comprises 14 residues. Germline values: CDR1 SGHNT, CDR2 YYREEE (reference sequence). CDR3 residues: CASSTRTGGHEQYF. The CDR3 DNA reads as TGTGCCAGCAGCACTCGGACAGGGGGCCACGAGCAGTACTTC. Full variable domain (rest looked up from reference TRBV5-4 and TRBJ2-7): ETGVTQSPTHLIKTRGQQVTLRCSSQSGHNTVSWYQQALGQGPQFIFQYYREEENGRGNFPPRFSGLQFPNYSSELNVNALELDDSALYLCASSTRTGGHEQYFGPGTRLTVT.